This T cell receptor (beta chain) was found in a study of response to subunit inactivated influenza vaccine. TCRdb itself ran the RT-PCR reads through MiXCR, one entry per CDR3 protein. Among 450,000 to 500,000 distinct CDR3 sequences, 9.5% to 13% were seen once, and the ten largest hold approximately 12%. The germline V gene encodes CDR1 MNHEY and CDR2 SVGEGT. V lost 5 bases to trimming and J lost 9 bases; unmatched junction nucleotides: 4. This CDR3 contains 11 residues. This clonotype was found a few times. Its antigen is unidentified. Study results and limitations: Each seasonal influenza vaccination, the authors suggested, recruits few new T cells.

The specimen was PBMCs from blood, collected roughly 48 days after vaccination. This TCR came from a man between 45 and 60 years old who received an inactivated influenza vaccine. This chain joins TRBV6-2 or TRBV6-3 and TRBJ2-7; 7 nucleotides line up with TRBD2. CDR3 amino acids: CASSLPGGQYF. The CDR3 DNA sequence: TGTGCCAGCAGTCTCCCGGGGGGGCAGTACTTC.